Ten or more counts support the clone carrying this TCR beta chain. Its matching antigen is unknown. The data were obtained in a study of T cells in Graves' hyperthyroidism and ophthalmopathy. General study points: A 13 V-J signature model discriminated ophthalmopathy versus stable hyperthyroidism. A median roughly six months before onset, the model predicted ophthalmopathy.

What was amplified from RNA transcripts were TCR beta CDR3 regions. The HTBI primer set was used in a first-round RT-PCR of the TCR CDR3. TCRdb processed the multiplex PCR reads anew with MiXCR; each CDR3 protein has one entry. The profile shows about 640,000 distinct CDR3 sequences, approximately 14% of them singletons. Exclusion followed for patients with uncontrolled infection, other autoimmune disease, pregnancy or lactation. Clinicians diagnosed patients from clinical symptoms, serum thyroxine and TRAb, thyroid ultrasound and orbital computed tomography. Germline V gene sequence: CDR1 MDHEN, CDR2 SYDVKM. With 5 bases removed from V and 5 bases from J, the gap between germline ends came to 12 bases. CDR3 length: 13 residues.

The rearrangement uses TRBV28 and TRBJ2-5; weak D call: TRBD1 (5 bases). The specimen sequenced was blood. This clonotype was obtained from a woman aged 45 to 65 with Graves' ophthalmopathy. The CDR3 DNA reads TGTGCCAGCAGTCACCAGGGTCGGGAGACCCAGTACTTC. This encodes CASSHQGRETQYF.